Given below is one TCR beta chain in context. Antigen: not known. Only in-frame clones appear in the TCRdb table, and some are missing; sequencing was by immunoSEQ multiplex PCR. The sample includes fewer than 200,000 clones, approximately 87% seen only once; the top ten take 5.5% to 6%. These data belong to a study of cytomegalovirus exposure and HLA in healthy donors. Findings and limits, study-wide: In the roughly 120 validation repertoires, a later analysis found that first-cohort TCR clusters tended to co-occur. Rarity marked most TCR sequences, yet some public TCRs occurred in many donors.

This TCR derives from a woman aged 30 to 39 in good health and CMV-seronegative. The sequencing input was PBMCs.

The CDR3 DNA sequence: TGTGCCAGCAGTTTAACCTCCTTCGGTTTCTTT. Protein product: CASSLTSFGFF. The gene calls are TRBV28 and TRBJ1-1; D unclear. The germline V gene encodes CDR1 MDHEN and CDR2 SYDVKM. This CDR3 region has 11 residues. Trimming pared 2 bases from V and 13 bases from J, leaving 11 bases between.